This is a list of T cell receptor beta chains from one sample in a study of Ad26.COV2.S vaccination and SARS-CoV-2 variants. Method: immunoSEQ multiplex PCR; TCRdb's copy keeps in-frame clones and lacks some. The data show roughly 500,000 clones, approximately 92% seen once. Sample: peripheral blood, taken in a trial of Ad26.COV2.S vaccine versus placebo. These receptors originate from a person between 18 and 65 years old who received the Ad26.COV2.S COVID-19 vaccine or a placebo. CDR3s include the opening cysteine and the closing phenylalanine or tryptophan. A D gene is named only where the DNA matches it firmly. Not every row has a clone size; where given, it reads once, few, many or a size class.

d_gene,j_gene,v_gene,abundance,CDR3aa,CDR3nt
TRBD1,TRBJ2-5,TRBV14,NA,CASSKRQGARPQETQYF,TGTGCCAGCAGCAAACGACAGGGGGCGCGCCCCCAAGAGACCCAGTACTTC
NA,TRBJ1-1,TRBV18,NA,CASSPPHLGNTEAFF,TGTGCCAGCTCACCACCTCACCTGGGGAACACTGAAGCTTTCTTT
TRBD1,TRBJ1-2,TRBV12-5,NA,CASGHRAGGLFYGYTF,TGTGCTAGTGGTCACCGGGCAGGGGGGCTCTTCTATGGCTACACCTTC
TRBD1,TRBJ1-1,TRBV7-2,once,CASSELGQGNTEAFF,TGTGCCAGCAGCGAACTGGGACAGGGGAACACTGAAGCTTTCTTT
NA,TRBJ2-2,TRBV5-6,NA,CASSLERGMNTGELFF,TGTGCCAGCAGCTTGGAGAGGGGGATGAACACCGGGGAGCTGTTTTTT
NA,TRBJ1-4,TRBV11-3,NA,CASSQGHGNEKLFF,TGTGCCAGCAGCCAGGGACACGGTAATGAAAAACTGTTTTTT
NA,TRBJ1-5,TRBV27,NA,CASQRGVGSNQPQHF,TGTGCCAGCCAGAGGGGTGTAGGGAGCAATCAGCCCCAGCATTTT
TRBD1,TRBJ1-6,TRBV7-2,NA,CASSLAGQGGSPLHF,TGTGCCAGCAGCTTAGCAGGACAGGGTGGCTCACCCCTCCACTTT
NA,TRBJ1-1,TRBV5-4,NA,CASSAPFEGGNTEAFF,TGTGCCAGCAGCGCCCCCTTTGAGGGAGGGAACACTGAAGCTTTCTTT
TRBD2,TRBJ2-3,TRBV24-1,NA,CATSDPAGGLGTDTQYF,TGTGCCACCAGTGACCCTGCCGGCGGACTAGGCACAGATACGCAGTATTTT
TRBD2,TRBJ2-3,TRBV4-3,NA,CASSQDKWSGITDTQYF,TGCGCCAGCAGCCAAGATAAATGGAGCGGGATCACAGATACGCAGTATTTT
NA,TRBJ1-3,TRBV5-1,NA,CASSLVQSSGNTIYF,TGCGCCAGCAGCTTGGTCCAGTCCTCTGGAAACACCATATATTTT
TRBD2,TRBJ2-5,TRBV28,NA,CASRTSGVFGTQYF,TGTGCCAGCCGGACTAGCGGGGTTTTTGGGACCCAGTACTTC
TRBD1,TRBJ2-7,TRBV5-1,NA,CASSLAGTAPYEQYF,TGCGCCAGCAGCTTGGCGGGGACAGCTCCCTACGAGCAGTACTTC
NA,TRBJ1-4,TRBV3-1/TRBV3-2,NA,CASSQSAGNEKLFF,TGTGCCAGCAGCCAGAGCGCGGGGAATGAAAAACTGTTTTTT
TRBD1,TRBJ2-3,TRBV2,NA,CASSLRTGGTDTQYF,TGTGCCAGCAGTCTCAGGACAGGGGGTACAGATACGCAGTATTTT
NA,TRBJ2-2,TRBV5-1,NA,CASSLGMDVAGELFF,TGCGCCAGCAGCTTGGGTATGGATGTGGCCGGGGAGCTGTTTTTT
NA,TRBJ2-1,TRBV28,NA,CATRSANSYNEQFF,TGTGCTACCCGGTCGGCGAACTCCTACAATGAGCAGTTCTTC
TRBD2,TRBJ2-1,TRBV5-1,NA,CASSWTSGGQIEQFF,TGCGCCAGCAGCTGGACTAGCGGGGGGCAAATTGAGCAGTTCTTC
NA,TRBJ1-2,TRBV14,NA,CASSQDISLGIYTF,TGTGCCAGCAGCCAAGACATATCCCTCGGGATCTACACCTTC
TRBD1,TRBJ1-1,TRBV6-5,NA,CASSPRQGTEAFF,TGTGCCAGCAGTCCCCGACAGGGCACTGAAGCTTTCTTT
NA,TRBJ1-1,TRBV7-8,NA,CASSLRGAPGTEAFF,TGTGCCAGCAGCCTCCGCGGGGCCCCGGGGACTGAAGCTTTCTTT
NA,TRBJ2-3,TRBV12-3/TRBV12-4,NA,CASSLLPDTQYF,TGTGCCAGCAGTTTGTTGCCAGATACGCAGTATTTT
TRBD2,TRBJ2-3,TRBV19,NA,CASSTQRGVPESTQYF,TGTGCCAGTAGTACCCAGCGGGGGGTTCCCGAAAGTACGCAGTATTTT
NA,TRBJ2-5,TRBV9,NA,CASSVDPGYQETQYF,TGTGCCAGCAGCGTAGATCCAGGGTACCAAGAGACCCAGTACTTC
TRBD2,TRBJ2-2,TRBV3-1/TRBV3-2,NA,CASSQGPFGLAGTNTGELFF,TGTGCCAGCAGCCAAGGCCCGTTTGGACTAGCGGGAACCAACACCGGGGAGCTGTTTTTT
NA,TRBJ2-1,TRBV5-1,NA,CASSPSPRFPRNEQFF,TGCGCCAGCAGCCCGTCTCCCAGATTCCCCAGGAATGAGCAGTTCTTC